These T cell receptor beta chains were read from a single sample in a study of cytomegalovirus exposure and HLA in healthy donors. The data were produced by immunoSEQ multiplex PCR, yet TCRdb's version contains in-frame clones alone and is incomplete. The data contain roughly 120,000 clones, roughly 70% of them singletons. The specimen was PBMCs. These receptors were collected from a man aged 35-49 years in good health and CMV-seropositive. Each CDR3 is given without its conserved first and last residue.

V | CDR3
TRBV7-6 | ASSRTTSPSSTDTQY
TRBV10-3 | AIRNTTASYEQY
TRBV18 | ASSPPGSDFTQY
TRBV7-9 | ASSLLSEQY
TRBV6-6 | ASTQGAGETQY
TRBV11-2 | ASSQSNRVVNEQF
TRBV27 | ASRRGNTGELF
TRBV2 | ASSGGQDNQPQH
TRBV6-1 | ASSSAGGIYGYT
TRBV6-5 | ASRRDRERNGYT
TRBV5-6 | ASSAGTVDNQPQH
TRBV11-2 | ASSHERENYEQY
TRBV30 | AWSRFGGNREKLF
TRBV7-2 | ASSLGDKYEQY
TRBV2 | ASRAGQGGTEAF
TRBV5-6 | ASSLGGTGRRYEQY
TRBV7-6 | ASSATSGSNTGELF
TRBV28 | ASSFRQGGQPQH
TRBV5-1 | ASSLGQGNYGYT
TRBV6-6 | ASSQTSGSYNEQF
TRBV28 | VIDRGQNTEAF
TRBV5-4 | ASSLVAGEQF
TRBV4-2 | ASSQDFLGRGGFNEQF
TRBV19 | ASSYSGNEQF
TRBV29-1 | SVELLAGTYNEQF
TRBV2 | ASSDRSGPTREQF
TRBV28 | ASFSGFSYEQY
TRBV9 | ASSVKQGYSGNTIY
TRBV27 | ASGTGALAGGPREQY
TRBV5-1 | ASSSQGETDTQY
TRBV7-2 | ASSLALTLGLMNTEAF
TRBV18 | ASSPLPPRVHEQY
TRBV4-2 | ASSREQATGNTIY
TRBV20-1 | SARTGETQY
TRBV2 | ASSGLRGRTGGETQY
TRBV23-1 | ASARGGDTIY
TRBV6-1 | ASTRDNTGELF
TRBV10-2 | ASSDFDTRDNQPQH
TRBV29-1 | SVRRGSYNEQF
TRBV7-6 | ASSSHDRMYLYEQY
TRBV5-1 | ASSLAQGSGNTIY